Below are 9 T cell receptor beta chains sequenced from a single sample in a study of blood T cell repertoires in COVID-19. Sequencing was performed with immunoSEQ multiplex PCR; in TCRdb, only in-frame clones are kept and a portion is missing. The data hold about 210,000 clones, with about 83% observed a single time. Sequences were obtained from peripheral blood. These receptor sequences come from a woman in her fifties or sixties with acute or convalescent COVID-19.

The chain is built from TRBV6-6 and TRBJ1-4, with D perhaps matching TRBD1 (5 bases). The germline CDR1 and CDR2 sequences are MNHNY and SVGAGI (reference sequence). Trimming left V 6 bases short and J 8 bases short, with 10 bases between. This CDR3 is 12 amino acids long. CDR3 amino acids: CASSLRGEKLFF. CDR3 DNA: TGTGCCAGCAGCCTGCGGGGCGAAAAACTGTTTTTT.

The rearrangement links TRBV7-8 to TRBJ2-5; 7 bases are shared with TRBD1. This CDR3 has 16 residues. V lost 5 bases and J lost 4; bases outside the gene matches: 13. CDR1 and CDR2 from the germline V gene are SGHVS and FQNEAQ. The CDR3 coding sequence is TGTGCCAGCAGCCAAAAGGTCCCGACAGGGAGAGAGACCCAGTACTTC. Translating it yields CASSQKVPTGRETQYF. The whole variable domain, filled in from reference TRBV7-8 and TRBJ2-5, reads GAGVSQSPRYKVAKRGQDVALRCDPISGHVSLFWYQQALGQGPEFLTYFQNEAQLDKSGLPSDRFFAERPEGSVSTLKIQRTQQEDSAVYLCASSQKVPTGRETQYFGPGTRLLVL.

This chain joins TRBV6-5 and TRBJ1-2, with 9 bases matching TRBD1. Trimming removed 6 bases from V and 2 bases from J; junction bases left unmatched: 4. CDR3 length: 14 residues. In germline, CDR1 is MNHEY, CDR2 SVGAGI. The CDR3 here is CASRETGGNYGYTF. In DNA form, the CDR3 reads TGTGCCAGCAGAGAGACAGGGGGAAACTATGGCTACACCTTC.

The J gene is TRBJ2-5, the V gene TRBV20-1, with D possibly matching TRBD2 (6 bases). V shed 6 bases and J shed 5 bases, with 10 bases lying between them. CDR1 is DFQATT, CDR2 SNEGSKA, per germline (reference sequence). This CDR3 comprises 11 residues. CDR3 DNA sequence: TGCAGTGCCGGGAGAGCGGAGACCCAGTACTTC. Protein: CSAGRAETQYF.

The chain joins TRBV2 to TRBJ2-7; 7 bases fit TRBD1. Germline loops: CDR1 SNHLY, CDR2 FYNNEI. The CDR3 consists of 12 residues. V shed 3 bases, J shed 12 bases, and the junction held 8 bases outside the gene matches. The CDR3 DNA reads TGTGCCAGCAGTGACCCCCCGACAGGGCCGTACTTC. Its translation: CASSDPPTGPYF.

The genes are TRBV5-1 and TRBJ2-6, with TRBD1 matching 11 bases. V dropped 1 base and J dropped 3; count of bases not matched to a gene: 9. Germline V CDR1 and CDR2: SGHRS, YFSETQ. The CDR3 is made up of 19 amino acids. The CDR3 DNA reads TGCGCCAGCAGCTTGAGGACCGGACAGGGGGCAGGTGGGGCCAACGTCCTGACTTTC. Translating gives CASSLRTGQGAGGANVLTF.

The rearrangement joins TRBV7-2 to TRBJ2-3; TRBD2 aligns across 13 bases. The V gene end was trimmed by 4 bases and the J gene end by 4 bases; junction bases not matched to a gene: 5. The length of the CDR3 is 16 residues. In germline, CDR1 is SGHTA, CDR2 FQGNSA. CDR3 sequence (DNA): TGTGCCAGCAGCTCCGGGACTAGCGGGACTGCAGATACGCAGTATTTT. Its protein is CASSSGTSGTADTQYF.

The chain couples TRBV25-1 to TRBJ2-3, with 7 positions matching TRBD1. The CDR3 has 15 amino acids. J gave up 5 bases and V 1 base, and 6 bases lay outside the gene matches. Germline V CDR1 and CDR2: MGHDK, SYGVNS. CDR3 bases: TGTGCCAGCAGTGAATGGCGGCAGGGGGAAGATACGCAGTATTTT. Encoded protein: CASSEWRQGEDTQYF. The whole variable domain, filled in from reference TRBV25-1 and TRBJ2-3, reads EADIYQTPRYLVIGTGKKITLECSQTMGHDKMYWYQQDPGMELHLIHYSYGVNSTEKGDLSSESTVSRIRTEHFPLTLESARPSHTSQYLCASSEWRQGEDTQYFGPGTRLTVL.

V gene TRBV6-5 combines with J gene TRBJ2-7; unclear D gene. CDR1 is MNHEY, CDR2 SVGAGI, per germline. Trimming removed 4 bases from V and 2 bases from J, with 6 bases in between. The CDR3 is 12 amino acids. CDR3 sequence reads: CASSSRTYEQYF. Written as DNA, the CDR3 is TGTGCCAGCAGTTCCCGTACCTACGAGCAGTACTTC.